This T cell receptor (beta chain) was captured by sequencing in a study of vaccination and CD4 T cells after COVID-19. Study-level information: Either a CEFX pool, an HIV-1 Nef pool, or no peptide was added to control cultures. Findings and caveats of the study: Spike mono-reactivity held for 304 of 307 vaccine-specific clones in convalescent patients.

Regarding this clonotype: Its target is not known.

Cultured CD4+ T cell DNA was sequenced using the Oncomine TCR Beta short-read assay. TCRdb used MiXCR to reprocess the PCR reads, holding one entry per CDR3 protein. The table shows some 11,000 distinct CDR3 sequences, with around a third occurring only once. The treatment was: roughly 10-day PBMC culture with coronavirus spike peptide pools or control peptides (ViraFEST assay). Wells that each held a few million PBMCs were cultured with roughly 9.8 IU/ml IL-2 and approximately 10 ug/ml peptide pools. The CDR3 consists of 15 residues. V was pared by 7 bases and J by 1 base, with 3 bases of the junction left unmatched.

This rearrangement joins TRBV12-3 or TRBV12-4 to TRBJ2-2; 10 bases are shared with TRBD2. Sequencing used CD4+ T cells from blood, cultured in vitro, obtained after SARS-CoV-2 vaccination. The sequence came from a human donor who had recovered from COVID-19. The CDR3 region is CASIRTSGNTGELFF. The CDR3 DNA follows: TGTGCCAGCATCCGGACTAGCGGGAACACCGGGGAGCTGTTTTTT.